This T cell receptor beta chain was sequenced in a study of cytomegalovirus exposure and HLA in healthy donors. For the study at large: The approximately 600 first-cohort repertoires shared a platform with the approximately 110 validation repertoires, as reported in a later analysis. Findings and caveats of the study: Most sequenced TCRs were rare (though some public TCRs occurred in many donors). The authors listed approximately 150 TCR beta chains as cytomegalovirus-associated.

The CDR3 covers 16 residues. The germline gives CDR1 MDHEN, CDR2 SYDVKM. Trimming removed 3 bases at V and 7 bases at J, with 21 bases between. Data came from immunoSEQ multiplex PCR; TCRdb stores just in-frame clones and leaves some out. The table includes 300,000 to 450,000 clones, roughly 85% detected once. Notes on this clone: The target antigen is unknown.

The origin of this receptor is a woman aged 18 to 35 in good health and CMV-seronegative. The J gene is TRBJ1-1, the V gene TRBV28; D is ambiguous. The sequencing sample was made of PBMCs. The chain's CDR3 is CASSFLTRSTHVEAFF. The CDR3 DNA follows: TGTGCCAGCAGTTTTCTTACTCGGAGCACTCACGTTGAAGCTTTCTTT.